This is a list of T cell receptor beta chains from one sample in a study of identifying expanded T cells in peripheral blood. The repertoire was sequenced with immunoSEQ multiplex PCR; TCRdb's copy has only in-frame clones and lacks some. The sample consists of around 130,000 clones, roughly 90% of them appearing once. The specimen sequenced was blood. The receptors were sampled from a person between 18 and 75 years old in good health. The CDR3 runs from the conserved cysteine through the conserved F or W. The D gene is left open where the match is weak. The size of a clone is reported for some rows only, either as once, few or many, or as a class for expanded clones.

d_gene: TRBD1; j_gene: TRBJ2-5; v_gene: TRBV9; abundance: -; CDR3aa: CASSASQGGQETQYF; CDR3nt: TGTGCCAGCAGCGCATCACAGGGGGGACAAGAGACCCAGTACTTC
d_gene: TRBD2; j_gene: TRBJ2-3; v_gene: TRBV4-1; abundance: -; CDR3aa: CASSQPIRRGVGGDTQYF; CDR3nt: TGCGCCAGCAGCCAACCAATCCGCCGGGGGGTTGGGGGGGATACGCAGTATTTT
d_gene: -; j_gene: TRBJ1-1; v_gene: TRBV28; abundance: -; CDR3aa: CASSLSAGWRTEAFF; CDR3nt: TGTGCCAGCAGTTTATCGGCAGGGTGGAGGACTGAAGCTTTCTTT
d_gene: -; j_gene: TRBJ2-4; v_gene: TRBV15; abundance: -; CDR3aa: CATSRGGIAKNIQYF; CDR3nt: TGTGCCACCAGCAGAGGGGGAATAGCCAAAAACATTCAGTACTTC
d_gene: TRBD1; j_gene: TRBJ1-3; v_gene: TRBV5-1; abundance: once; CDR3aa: CASSRTGGASGNTIYF; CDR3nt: TGCGCCAGCAGTCGTACAGGGGGCGCATCCGGAAACACCATATATTTT
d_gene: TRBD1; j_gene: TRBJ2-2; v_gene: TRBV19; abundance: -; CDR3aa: CASLDRVSEELFF; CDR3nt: TGTGCCAGTTTGGACAGGGTTTCCGAGGAGCTGTTTTTT
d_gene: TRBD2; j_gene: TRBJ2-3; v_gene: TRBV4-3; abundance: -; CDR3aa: CASSQGPGLATDTQYF; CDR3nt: TGCGCCAGCAGCCAAGGACCGGGACTAGCGACAGATACGCAGTATTTT
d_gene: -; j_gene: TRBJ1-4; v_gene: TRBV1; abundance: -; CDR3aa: CTSSRSGRQGILLKKLFF; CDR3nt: TGCACCAGCAGCCGAAGTGGGCGACAGGGTATTCTGTTGAAAAAACTGTTTTTT
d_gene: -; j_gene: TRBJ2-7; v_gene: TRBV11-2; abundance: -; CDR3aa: CASSIRGTYEQYF; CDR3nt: TGTGCCAGCAGCATACGCGGTACCTACGAGCAGTACTTC
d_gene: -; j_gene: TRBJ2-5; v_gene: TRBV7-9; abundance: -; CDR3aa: CASSHLDGGRETQYF; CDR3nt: TGTGCCAGCAGCCACCTGGATGGGGGGAGGGAGACCCAGTACTTC
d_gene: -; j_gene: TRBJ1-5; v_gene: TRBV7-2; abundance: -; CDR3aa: CASSLERQPQHF; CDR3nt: TGTGCCAGCAGCTTAGAAAGACAGCCCCAGCATTTT
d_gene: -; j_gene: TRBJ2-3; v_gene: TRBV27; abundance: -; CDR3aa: CASSFSSIDTQYF; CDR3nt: TGTGCCAGCAGTTTCTCATCTATAGATACGCAGTATTTT
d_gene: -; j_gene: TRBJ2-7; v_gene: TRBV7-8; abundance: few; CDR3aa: CASSLVAGAGEQYF; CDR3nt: TGTGCCAGCAGCTTAGTGGCGGGGGCGGGCGAGCAGTACTTC
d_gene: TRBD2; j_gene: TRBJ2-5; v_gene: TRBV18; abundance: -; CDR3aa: CASSPPRLAGGQGETQYF; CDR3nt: TGTGCCAGCTCACCACCAAGACTAGCGGGCGGTCAAGGGGAGACCCAGTACTTC
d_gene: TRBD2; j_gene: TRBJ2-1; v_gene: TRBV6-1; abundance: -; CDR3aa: CASSPGGGMNEQFF; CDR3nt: TGTGCCAGCAGCCCTGGGGGGGGAATGAATGAGCAGTTCTTC
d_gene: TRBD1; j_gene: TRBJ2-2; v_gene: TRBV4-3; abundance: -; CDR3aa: CASSHRDRAPGELFF; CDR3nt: TGCGCCAGCAGCCACCGGGACAGGGCCCCTGGGGAGCTGTTTTTT
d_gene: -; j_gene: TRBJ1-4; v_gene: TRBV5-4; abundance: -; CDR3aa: CASSLPGPNEKLFF; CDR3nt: TGTGCCAGCAGCTTGCCAGGGCCTAATGAAAAACTGTTTTTT
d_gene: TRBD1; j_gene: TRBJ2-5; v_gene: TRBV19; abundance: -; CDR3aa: CATGTAQETQYF; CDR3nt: TGTGCCACCGGGACAGCTCAAGAGACCCAGTACTTC
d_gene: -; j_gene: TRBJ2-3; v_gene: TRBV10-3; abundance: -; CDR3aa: CAISGGGGGTTQYF; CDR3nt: TGTGCCATCAGTGGGGGGGGCGGCGGGACCACGCAGTATTTT
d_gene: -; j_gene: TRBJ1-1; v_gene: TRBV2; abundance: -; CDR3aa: CASSRENTEAFF; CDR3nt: TGTGCCAGCAGCAGGGAGAACACTGAAGCTTTCTTT
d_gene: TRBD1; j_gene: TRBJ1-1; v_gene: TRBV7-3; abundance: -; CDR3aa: CASSLIPGQGIDTEAFF; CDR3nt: TGTGCCAGCAGCTTAATTCCGGGACAGGGTATTGACACTGAAGCTTTCTTT
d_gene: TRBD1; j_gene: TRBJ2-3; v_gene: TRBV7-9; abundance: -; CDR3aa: CASSPSPQGWTTDTQYF; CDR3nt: TGTGCCAGCAGCCCTAGCCCACAGGGGTGGACGACAGATACGCAGTATTTT
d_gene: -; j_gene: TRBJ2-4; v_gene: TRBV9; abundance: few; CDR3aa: CASSITRVRRAKNIQYF; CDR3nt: TGTGCCAGCAGCATAACCAGGGTGAGGAGAGCCAAAAACATTCAGTACTTC
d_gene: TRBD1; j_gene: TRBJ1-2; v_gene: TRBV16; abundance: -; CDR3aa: CASSQSGQGGVYGYTF; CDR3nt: TGTGCCAGCAGCCAATCGGGACAGGGAGGGGTCTATGGCTACACCTTC
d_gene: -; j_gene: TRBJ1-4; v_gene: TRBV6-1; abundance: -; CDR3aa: CASSPGTTNEKLFF; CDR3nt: TGTGCCAGCAGCCCAGGGACAACTAATGAAAAACTGTTTTTT
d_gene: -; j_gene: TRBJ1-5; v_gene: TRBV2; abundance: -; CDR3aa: CASRWEYNQPQHF; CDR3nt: TGTGCCAGCAGGTGGGAATACAATCAGCCCCAGCATTTT
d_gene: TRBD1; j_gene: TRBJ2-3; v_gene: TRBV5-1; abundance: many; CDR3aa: CASSSTQGTDTQYF; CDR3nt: TGCGCCAGCAGCTCGACACAGGGGACAGATACGCAGTATTTT
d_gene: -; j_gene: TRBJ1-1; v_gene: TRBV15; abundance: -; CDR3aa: CATSRDVWGENTEAFF; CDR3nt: TGTGCCACCAGCAGAGATGTGTGGGGCGAGAACACTGAAGCTTTCTTT
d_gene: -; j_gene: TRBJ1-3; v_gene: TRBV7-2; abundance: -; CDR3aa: CASSLRSQPGNTIYF; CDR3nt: TGTGCCAGCAGCTTAAGGTCACAACCTGGAAACACCATATATTTT